This TCR beta chain was retrieved from a study of beta chain features in type 1 diabetes. This clone was detected only a few times. Expressed TCRB transcripts were sequenced because the entire RNA isolate underwent reverse transcription. This table comes from immunoSEQ multiplex PCR, and its TCRdb copy is limited to in-frame clones, with some not included. The sample consists of around 150,000 clones, roughly 8% of them appearing once. The V gene's germline CDR1 is SGHVS and CDR2 FQNEAQ. The CDR3 contains 16 residues. V lost 1 base and J lost 1, with 14 bases in between. The rearrangement joins TRBV7-8 to TRBJ2-7, with D possibly being TRBD1 (5 bases). What was sequenced was central memory CD4+ T cells from blood. The TCR originated in a man younger than 35 in good health. This CDR3 is CASSLGLGQGSYEQYF. CDR3 nucleotide sequence: TGTGCCAGCAGCTTAGGATTGGGGCAGGGATCCTACGAGCAGTACTTC.